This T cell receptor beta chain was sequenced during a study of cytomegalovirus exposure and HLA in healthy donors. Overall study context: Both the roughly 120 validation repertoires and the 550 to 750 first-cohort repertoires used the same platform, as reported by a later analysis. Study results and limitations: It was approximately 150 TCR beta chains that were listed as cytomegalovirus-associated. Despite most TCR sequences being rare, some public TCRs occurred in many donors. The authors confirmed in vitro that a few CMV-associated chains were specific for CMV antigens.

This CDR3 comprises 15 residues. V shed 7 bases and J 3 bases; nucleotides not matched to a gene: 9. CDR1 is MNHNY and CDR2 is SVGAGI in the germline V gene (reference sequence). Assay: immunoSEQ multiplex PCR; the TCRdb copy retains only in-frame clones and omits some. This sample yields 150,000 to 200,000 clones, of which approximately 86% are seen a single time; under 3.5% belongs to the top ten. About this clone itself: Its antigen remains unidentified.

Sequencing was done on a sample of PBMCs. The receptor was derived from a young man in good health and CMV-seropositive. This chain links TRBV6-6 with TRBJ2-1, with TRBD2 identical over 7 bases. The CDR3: CASIPGASGYNEQFF. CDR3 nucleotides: TGTGCCAGCATCCCCGGGGCTAGCGGCTACAATGAGCAGTTCTTC.